Below, 21 T cell receptor beta chains from the same sample are listed, as sequenced in a study of blood T cell repertoires in COVID-19. Libraries were prepared by immunoSEQ multiplex PCR; TCRdb keeps only in-frame clonotypes and omits some of them. The sample contains 300,000 or so clones, about nine tenths of which appear only once. Sequences were obtained from peripheral blood. These receptors were taken from a man between 50 and 59 years old with active or convalescent COVID-19.

The DNA for the CDR3 is TGTGCCAGCAGTTCAACAGGGGCAACTAATGAAAAACTGTTTTTT. Protein: CASSSTGATNEKLFF. This chain uses TRBV28 with TRBJ1-4; 7 bases map to TRBD1. Looked up from germline, CDR1 is MDHEN and CDR2 is SYDVKM. The ends lost 4 bases at V and 0 bases at J; junction bases unmatched: 2. The CDR3 length is 15 residues.

This clone was detected many times. The V call is TRBV7-8, the J call TRBJ2-7; no clear D. The CDR3 totals 14 residues. CDR1 SGHVS and CDR2 FQNEAQ come from the germline V gene. Trimming shortened V by 3 bases and J by 0 bases, and 9 bases separated the two germline ends. The CDR3 DNA follows: TGTGCCAGCAGCTTCTCCTCCTCCTCCTACGAGCAGTACTTC. This gives the protein CASSFSSSSYEQYF.

As concerns this clone: Other DNA sequences in the sample encode the same CDR3. This rearrangement joins TRBV19 to TRBJ2-3, with a weak D call TRBD1 (5 bases). The CDR3 spans 15 residues. Germline V lookup: CDR1 LNHDA, CDR2 SQIVND (reference sequence). The V and J ends lost 3 bases and 0 bases respectively, with 10 bases between them. The CDR3 region has the DNA TGTGCCAGTAGTATTGGGGCAGCTAGCACAGATACGCAGTATTTT. It is translated as CASSIGAASTDTQYF. Supplemented by reference TRBV19 and TRBJ2-3, the full variable domain reads DGGITQSPKYLFRKEGQNVTLSCEQNLNHDAMYWYRQDPGQGLRLIYYSQIVNDFQKGDIAEGYSVSREKKESFPLTVTSAQKNPTAFYLCASSIGAASTDTQYFGPGTRLTVL.

The CDR3 coding sequence is TGTGCCAGCACCTGGGACAGTACGAACACCGGGGAGCTGTTTTTT. This sequence encodes CASTWDSTNTGELFF. This chain joins TRBV2 and TRBJ2-2; TRBD1 matches 7 bases. V gave up 7 bases and J gave up 0 bases; unmatched junction bases: 5. This CDR3 has 15 residues. Germline CDR1 SNHLY, CDR2 FYNNEI.

J is TRBJ1-4 and V is TRBV18, with 7 positions matching TRBD1. The CDR3 runs to 13 residues. V shed 5 bases, J shed 7 bases, and the junction held 4 bases outside the gene matches. Germline V gene sequence: CDR1 KGHSH, CDR2 LQKENI. CDR3 in amino acids: CASSSRDSEKLFF. For the CDR3, the DNA is TGTGCCAGCTCATCCCGGGACAGTGAAAAACTGTTTTTT. Filled out from reference TRBV18 and TRBJ1-4, the complete variable domain reads NAGVMQNPRHLVRRRGQEARLRCSPMKGHSHVYWYRQLPEEGLKFMVYLQKENIIDESGMPKERFSAEFPKEGPSILRIQQVVRGDSAAYFCASSSRDSEKLFFGSGTQLSVL.

V usage is TRBV7-2 and J usage is TRBJ2-7, with D hard to call. Trimming cost V 3 bases and J 2 bases, with 8 bases left between them. From germline, CDR1 is SGHTA and CDR2 FQGNSA. The CDR3 extends over 13 amino acids. Here the CDR3 reads CASSFEATYEQYF. CDR3 coding DNA: TGTGCCAGCAGCTTCGAAGCAACCTACGAGCAGTACTTC.

The chain is built from TRBV28 and TRBJ2-7, with D perhaps TRBD1 (5 bases). The V end lost 7 bases, the J end lost 6 bases, and 19 bases lay between the germline ends. The CDR3 has 14 residues. The germline V gene encodes CDR1 MDHEN and CDR2 SYDVKM. The CDR3 protein is CASIAGPTQGEQYF. The CDR3 region has the DNA TGTGCCAGCATCGCAGGACCTACCCAGGGCGAGCAGTACTTC.

The chain couples TRBV4-2 to TRBJ1-5; TRBD1 matches at 7 bases. Germline V gene data show CDR1 as LGHNA and CDR2 as YNFKEQ. With V trimmed by 6 bases and J by 4 bases, 9 bases remained unmatched. This CDR3 region has 15 residues. CDR3 sequence: CASSPGDRENQPQHF. The DNA of the CDR3 is TGTGCCAGCAGTCCGGGAGACAGGGAAAATCAGCCCCAGCATTTT.

The chain recombines TRBV18 with TRBJ2-6; possible D gene TRBD2, 5 bases. Trimming cost V 6 bases and J 0 bases, with 18 bases left between them. CDR3 size: 18 residues. Germline V lookup: CDR1 KGHSH, CDR2 LQKENI. CDR3 in amino acids: CASSQAAGWSSGANVLTF. For the CDR3, the DNA is TGTGCCAGCTCTCAAGCTGCGGGCTGGTCCTCTGGGGCCAACGTCCTGACTTTC.

The rearrangement joins TRBV6-4 to TRBJ1-2; TRBD1 agrees at 7 bases. Germline V gene lookup returns CDR1 MRHNA and CDR2 SNTAGT. J was trimmed by 0 bases and V by 4 bases; bases with no gene match: 5. The length of the CDR3 is 15 residues. This CDR3 reads CASSADRSPNYGYTF. CDR3 sequence (DNA): TGTGCCAGCAGTGCGGACAGGAGCCCTAACTATGGCTACACCTTC.

The J gene is TRBJ1-1, the V gene TRBV10-3; maybe TRBD1 (6 bases). Germline V gene lookup returns CDR1 ENHRY and CDR2 SYGVKD. The CDR3 sequence is 14 residues long. The V end lost 0 bases, the J end lost 1 base, and 6 bases lay between the germline ends. The CDR3 loop reads CAISESTGNTEAFF. CDR3 nucleotide sequence: TGTGCCATCAGTGAGTCGACAGGGAACACTGAAGCTTTCTTT.

The V and J genes are TRBV7-9 and TRBJ2-3; the match to TRBD1 covers 7 bases. Unmatched junction bases numbered 10, after V lost 5 bases and J lost 5 bases. Germline CDR1 and CDR2: SEHNR and FQNEAQ (reference sequence). The CDR3 contains 15 residues. Here the CDR3 reads CASSLEGNRGDTQYF. The DNA for the CDR3 is TGTGCCAGCAGCCTCGAAGGGAACAGGGGAGATACGCAGTATTTT. The full variable domain, completed using reference TRBV7-9 and TRBJ2-3, is DTGVSQNPRHKITKRGQNVTFRCDPISEHNRLYWYRQTLGQGPEFLTYFQNEAQLEKSRLLSDRFSAERPKGSFSTLEIQRTEQGDSAMYLCASSLEGNRGDTQYFGPGTRLTVL.

Written as DNA, the CDR3 is TGCGCCAGCAGCAGGGCGGGGGCTGAAGCTTTCTTT. This sequence encodes CASSRAGAEAFF. J is TRBJ1-1 and V is TRBV4-3, with D possibly matching TRBD1 (5 bases). The CDR3 has 12 residues. Germline CDR1 and CDR2: LGHNA and YSLEER. With 5 bases removed from V and 6 bases from J, the gap between germline ends came to 10 bases.

The V gene is TRBV5-4, the J gene TRBJ1-2, with D possibly matching TRBD1 (6 bases). Germline V CDR1 and CDR2: SGHNT, YYREEE (reference sequence). V dropped 3 bases and J dropped 6 bases, with 12 bases sitting between them. The CDR3 loop spans 13 amino acids. The CDR3 DNA follows: TGTGCCAGCAGCTCCCCAGGGGCGGATGGCTACACCTTC. Its translation is CASSSPGADGYTF.

V gene TRBV19 combines with J gene TRBJ2-7, with D possibly TRBD2 on 6 matching bases. The CDR3 runs 12 residues. Trimming pared 5 bases from V and 5 bases from J, leaving 10 bases between. The germline V gene encodes CDR1 LNHDA and CDR2 SQIVND (reference sequence). The CDR3 bases are TGTGCCAGTAGTTCCACGGGGGACGAGCAGTACTTC. Translated: CASSSTGDEQYF.

The V gene is TRBV28, the J gene TRBJ2-2, with a tentative D call TRBD1 (7 bases). CDR3 length: 15 residues. Germline V gene data show CDR1 as MDHEN and CDR2 as SYDVKM. V shed 3 bases and J shed 5 bases, with 13 bases lying between them. CDR3 loop: CASSFTAGGTGELFF. CDR3 DNA sequence: TGTGCCAGCAGTTTTACGGCAGGGGGGACCGGGGAGCTGTTTTTT.

J is TRBJ1-1 and V is TRBV7-9; 10 nucleotides agree with TRBD1. J lost 1 base, V lost 1 base, and 6 bases had no gene match. The CDR3 has 17 amino acids. Germline V lookup: CDR1 SEHNR, CDR2 FQNEAQ (reference sequence). The CDR3 sequence is CASSLGTGQGKNTEAFF. The CDR3 DNA reads TGTGCCAGCAGCTTAGGGACGGGACAGGGGAAGAACACTGAAGCTTTCTTT.

The V gene is TRBV27, the J gene TRBJ1-2; 10 bases are a match to TRBD1. CDR3 length: 15 amino acids. Germline CDR1 MNHEY, CDR2 SMNVEV (reference sequence). V gave up 1 base and J gave up 4 bases; unmatched junction bases: 3. This CDR3 reads CASSLWGQGSYGYTF. The CDR3 nucleotides are TGTGCCAGCAGTTTATGGGGACAGGGGTCCTATGGCTACACCTTC.

The J gene is TRBJ2-3, the V gene TRBV11-2; D not resolved. V lost 0 bases and J 5 bases, leaving 6 bases between the germline ends. Per the germline V gene, CDR1 is SGHAT and CDR2 is FQNNGV. The CDR3 consists of 13 residues. DNA for the CDR3: TGTGCCAGCAGCTTAGATCAGGAAGATACGCAGTATTTT. This sequence encodes CASSLDQEDTQYF.

The chain joins TRBV6-6 to TRBJ1-4; maybe TRBD1 (6 bases). Germline-derived CDR1 and CDR2 are MNHNY and SVGAGI (reference sequence). The CDR3 runs 14 residues. With 7 bases removed from V and 6 bases from J, the gap between germline ends came to 15 bases. As DNA, the CDR3 is TGTGCCAGCACCAGGGGTCCCACCTATGAAAAACTGTTTTTT. Protein: CASTRGPTYEKLFF.

This clone was seen ten or more times. The chain recombines TRBV7-9 with TRBJ1-3, with no clear D. V was cut by 8 bases and J by 0 bases, with 11 bases left in between. The CDR3 runs to 14 residues. Germline-derived CDR1 and CDR2 are SEHNR and FQNEAQ (reference sequence). CDR3 residues: CASYRLGSGNTIYF. Written as DNA, the CDR3 is TGTGCCAGCTATCGGCTAGGCTCTGGAAACACCATATATTTT.